The 29 T cell receptor beta chains given below trace back to one sample, sequenced in a study of beta chain features in type 1 diabetes. Study-level results: Moderate but significant shortening of TCRB CDR3s was recorded in all four CD4+ subsets from Type 1 diabetes patients.

No antigen has been identified for these receptors. Investigators reverse transcribed all isolated RNA, so they sequenced expressed TCRB transcripts. Libraries were prepared by immunoSEQ multiplex PCR; TCRdb keeps only in-frame clonotypes and omits some of them. Of 300,000 or so clones detected, 7% to 10% appear once; the ten largest clones hold about 1%. The sequencing sample was made of central memory CD4+ T cells from blood. The source of these receptors is a man under 40 with type 1 diabetes.

This clone was seen only a few times. The V call is TRBV5-1, the J call TRBJ1-1; unclear D gene. V lost 4 bases and J 1 base, leaving 8 bases between the germline ends. Per the germline V gene, CDR1 is SGHRS and CDR2 is YFSETQ. The CDR3 extends over 13 amino acids. CDR3 nucleotides: TGCGCCAGCAGCAACCCTAAGAACACTGAAGCTTTCTTT. Its protein product is CASSNPKNTEAFF.

This clone turned up a few times. Other DNA sequences in this specimen translate into the identical CDR3. The CDR3 sequence is CASSLGQDQETQYF. CDR3 in DNA: TGCGCCAGCAGCTTGGGACAGGACCAAGAGACCCAGTACTTC. The chain joins TRBV5-1 to TRBJ2-5, with TRBD1 as a possible D gene (6 bases). This CDR3 contains 14 residues. V lost 0 bases to trimming and J lost 0 bases, with 6 bases between them. Germline CDR1 is SGHRS and CDR2 is YFSETQ.

This chain joins TRBV5-4 and TRBJ1-1; D may be TRBD1 (6 bases). Trimming took off 5 bases at V and 3 bases at J, with 8 bases between the two ends. Germline assignment: CDR1 SGHNT and CDR2 YYREEE (reference sequence). The CDR3 spans 12 residues. Here the CDR3 DNA reads TGTGCCAGCAGGTCAGGGGACACTGAAGCTTTCTTT. The encoded protein is CASRSGDTEAFF.

The chain recombines TRBV7-2 with TRBJ2-3; D uncertain. CDR3 size: 14 residues. Between the trimmed V and J ends, which lost 6 bases and 7 bases, there was a span of 17 bases. CDR1 is SGHTA, CDR2 FQGNSA, per germline. CDR3 nucleotide sequence: TGTGCCAGCAGGTTACAAAGTGGTTTAAATACGCAGTATTTT. Translating it yields CASRLQSGLNTQYF.

The sample holds a few counts of this clone. The chain employs TRBV5-4 and TRBJ1-6, with D unclear. Trimming shortened V by 0 bases and J by 7 bases, and 8 bases separated the two germline ends. Germline V lookup: CDR1 SGHNT, CDR2 YYREEE (reference sequence). The CDR3 consists of 14 residues. The CDR3 spells CASSLGGLNSPLHF. The CDR3 DNA reads as TGTGCCAGCAGCTTGGGAGGGCTAAATTCACCCCTCCACTTT. The variable domain in full, with the rest retrieved from reference TRBV5-4 and TRBJ1-6, is ETGVTQSPTHLIKTRGQQVTLRCSSQSGHNTVSWYQQALGQGPQFIFQYYREEENGRGNFPPRFSGLQFPNYSSELNVNALELDDSALYLCASSLGGLNSPLHFGNGTRLTVT.

This clone was observed a few times. The CDR3 nucleotides are TGTGCCAGCGGACGGGACAGATCGGTAGAGACCCAGTACTTC. Protein: CASGRDRSVETQYF. The chain joins TRBV11-2 to TRBJ2-5, with TRBD1 identical over 7 bases. Germline CDR1 SGHAT, CDR2 FQNNGV. This CDR3 is built from 14 residues. V lost 8 bases to trimming and J lost 4 bases; unmatched junction nucleotides: 10.

In its sample, this clone was seen a few times. V and J are TRBV7-2 and TRBJ2-5, with 10 positions matching TRBD1. The CDR3 contains 15 residues. CDR1 is SGHTA and CDR2 is FQGNSA in the germline V gene. V gave up 5 bases and J gave up 5 bases; unmatched junction bases: 8. CDR3 protein: CASSQIPGQGETQYF. The CDR3 DNA reads TGTGCCAGCAGCCAAATCCCGGGACAGGGGGAGACCCAGTACTTC.

This clone was detected only a few times. The genes are TRBV19 and TRBJ1-6, with D possibly matching TRBD1 (5 bases). The V end was cut by 7 bases, the J end by 4 bases, with 11 bases between. The CDR3 contains 14 residues. Per germline, CDR1 LNHDA and CDR2 SQIVND (reference sequence). The CDR3, as DNA: TGTGCCAGTACTCAGGGAGGGTATAATTCACCCCTCCACTTT. Translation: CASTQGGYNSPLHF.

The gene calls are TRBV23-1 and TRBJ1-6; possible D gene TRBD1, 5 bases. TRBV23-1 is an ORF for which the function is uncertain. CDR3 size: 15 residues. The V and J ends lost 2 bases and 5 bases respectively, with 10 bases between them. In nucleotides, the CDR3 is TGCGCCAGCAGTCAACGATGGGGGAATAATTCACCCCTCCACTTT. This encodes CASSQRWGNNSPLHF.

This sequence joins TRBV18 and TRBJ2-7; D gene unclear. The V gene lost 2 bases and the J gene lost 0 bases, with 8 bases spanning the gap. In germline, CDR1 is KGHSH, CDR2 LQKENI. The CDR3 length is 14 residues. The CDR3, as DNA: TGTGCCAGCTCACCAAGGCCCAACTCCTACGAGCAGTACTTC. Residues: CASSPRPNSYEQYF.

In its sample, this clone was seen a few times. The CDR3 DNA is TGTGCCAGCACGAGGGGGTCTCAGCCCCAGCATTTT. Encoded protein: CASTRGSQPQHF. The chain is built from TRBV6-6 and TRBJ1-5, with D perhaps matching TRBD1 (6 bases). In germline, CDR1 is MNHNY, CDR2 SVGAGI (reference sequence). Trimming removed 7 bases from V and 6 bases from J, with 10 bases in between. The CDR3 is 12 amino acids.

The J gene is TRBJ2-3, the V gene TRBV9; no firm D call. The germline V gene has CDR1 SGDLS and CDR2 YYNGEE. The V end was cut by 0 bases, the J end by 0 bases, with 8 bases between. This CDR3 has 15 residues. The CDR3 sequence is CASSVEATSTDTQYF. CDR3 sequence (DNA): TGTGCCAGCAGCGTAGAGGCCACTAGCACAGATACGCAGTATTTT.

Only a few counts were recorded for this clone. The chain joins TRBV6-5 to TRBJ2-7; TRBD1 is a possible D gene (6 bases). Per germline, CDR1 MNHEY and CDR2 SVGAGI. This CDR3 comprises 15 residues. V was pared by 6 bases and J by 2 bases, with 17 bases between. The CDR3 sequence is CASRIGTQLPYEQYF. CDR3 nucleotides: TGTGCCAGCAGGATCGGGACACAGCTCCCCTACGAGCAGTACTTC.

The chain is built from TRBV18 and TRBJ1-5; 8 bases fit TRBD1. Germline-derived CDR1 and CDR2 are KGHSH and LQKENI. The V and J ends lost 4 bases and 2 bases, in that order; junction bases with no gene match: 4. The CDR3 is made up of 15 amino acids. CDR3 region: CASSLQGEGNQPQHF. The CDR3, as DNA: TGTGCCAGCTCACTACAGGGGGAGGGCAATCAGCCCCAGCATTTT.

The table lists this clone with a few counts. The chain combines TRBV7-8 with TRBJ1-2, with D possibly matching TRBD1 (6 bases). V was cut by 6 bases and J by 3 bases, with 11 bases left in between. The CDR3 totals 13 residues. CDR1 and CDR2 (germline): SGHVS, FQNEAQ. CDR3 DNA sequence: TGTGCCAGCAGTTTACAGGGCGACTATGGCTACACCTTC. It is translated as CASSLQGDYGYTF. Combining the CDR3 with reference TRBV7-8 and TRBJ1-2 gives the whole variable domain GAGVSQSPRYKVAKRGQDVALRCDPISGHVSLFWYQQALGQGPEFLTYFQNEAQLDKSGLPSDRFFAERPEGSVSTLKIQRTQQEDSAVYLCASSLQGDYGYTFGSGTRLTVV.

This clone was detected only a few times. This rearrangement joins TRBV7-9 to TRBJ1-1; 7 bases map to TRBD1. The CDR3 loop spans 18 amino acids. Trimming removed 1 base from V and 3 bases from J; junction bases left unmatched: 14. CDR1 is SEHNR, CDR2 FQNEAQ, per germline (reference sequence). The CDR3 bases are TGTGCCAGCAGCTTAGTAGGCAGGGGGTTCGAGGTGGACACTGAAGCTTTCTTT. Encoded protein: CASSLVGRGFEVDTEAFF.

The table lists this clone with many counts. V usage is TRBV19 and J usage is TRBJ1-4; 7 bases are shared with TRBD1. CDR1 LNHDA and CDR2 SQIVND come from the germline V gene (reference sequence). This CDR3 comprises 12 residues. V lost 2 bases to trimming and J lost 13 bases; unmatched junction nucleotides: 4. The DNA of the CDR3 is TGTGCCAGTAGTATATCGGACAGGCGACTGTTTTTT. This translates into CASSISDRRLFF.

This clone was observed a handful of times. The rearrangement uses TRBV5-1 and TRBJ2-3; D call uncertain. The ends were cut back, 6 bases at V and 7 bases at J, with 21 bases in the middle. The CDR3 length is 15 residues. Per germline, CDR1 SGHRS and CDR2 YFSETQ. The CDR3 is CASIEGPTAGYTQYF. The CDR3 nucleotides are TGCGCCAGCATCGAAGGACCTACCGCTGGGTATACGCAGTATTTT. Based on the CDR3 plus reference TRBV5-1 and TRBJ2-3, the full variable domain is KAGVTQTPRYLIKTRGQQVTLSCSPISGHRSVSWYQQTPGQGLQFLFEYFSETQRNKGNFPGRFSGRQFSNSRSEMNVSTLELGDSALYLCASIEGPTAGYTQYFGPGTRLTVL.

The chain recombines TRBV10-2 with TRBJ2-5, with 8 bases that match TRBD2. Germline V gene lookup returns CDR1 WSHSY and CDR2 SAAADI. The length of the CDR3 is 14 residues. The J segment lost 5 bases and the V segment lost 4 bases, leaving 6 bases of the junction unmatched. The CDR3 region is CASSVGLAPETQYF. For the CDR3, the DNA is TGCGCCAGCAGTGTCGGACTAGCACCCGAGACCCAGTACTTC.

This clone was counted only a few times. The chain employs TRBV7-6 and TRBJ2-1; TRBD1 matches 8 bases. CDR1 and CDR2 (germline): SGHVS, FNYEAQ. The CDR3 covers 15 residues. V shed 5 bases, J shed 5 bases, and the junction held 8 bases outside the gene matches. CDR3 loop: CASSDGTGANNEQFF. CDR3 nucleotides: TGTGCCAGCAGCGACGGGACAGGAGCTAACAATGAGCAGTTCTTC.

The rearrangement links TRBV18 to TRBJ2-1; a possible D gene is TRBD2 (5 bases). CDR3 size: 13 residues. Trimming pared 3 bases from V and 10 bases from J, leaving 13 bases between. The germline gives CDR1 KGHSH, CDR2 LQKENI. The CDR3 region has the DNA TGTGCCAGCTCACCGCACGAGGAGCGGGAGCAGTTCTTC. Amino acid sequence: CASSPHEEREQFF. Together with reference TRBV18 and TRBJ2-1, the CDR3 gives the full variable domain: NAGVMQNPRHLVRRRGQEARLRCSPMKGHSHVYWYRQLPEEGLKFMVYLQKENIIDESGMPKERFSAEFPKEGPSILRIQQVVRGDSAAYFCASSPHEEREQFFGPGTRLTVL.

In this sample, this clone turned up a few times. This chain uses TRBV5-8 with TRBJ1-3, with 7 nucleotides matching TRBD1. The germline V gene has CDR1 SGHTS and CDR2 YDEGEE. The V segment lost 7 bases and the J segment 3 bases; nucleotides outside the gene matches: 10. This CDR3 is 15 amino acids long. The CDR3 loop reads CASRLRTGDGNTIYF. The CDR3 DNA is TGTGCCAGCCGACTCCGGACAGGCGATGGAAACACCATATATTTT.

This clone appeared many times. The V and J genes are TRBV5-1 and TRBJ2-1, with a possible D match to TRBD1 (6 bases). Trimming shortened V by 5 bases and J by 7 bases, and 10 bases separated the two germline ends. CDR1 and CDR2 from the germline V gene are SGHRS and YFSETQ. This CDR3 spans 12 amino acids. DNA for the CDR3: TGCGCCAGCAGTCTTGGGACAAATGAGCAGTTCTTC. Translating it yields CASSLGTNEQFF. Together with reference TRBV5-1 and TRBJ2-1, the CDR3 gives the full variable domain: KAGVTQTPRYLIKTRGQQVTLSCSPISGHRSVSWYQQTPGQGLQFLFEYFSETQRNKGNFPGRFSGRQFSNSRSEMNVSTLELGDSALYLCASSLGTNEQFFGPGTRLTVL.

The rearrangement links TRBV6-5 to TRBJ1-3; D remains unclear. Looked up from germline, CDR1 is MNHEY and CDR2 is SVGAGI. This CDR3 has 15 residues. Trimming left V 6 bases short and J 0 bases short, with 12 bases between. The CDR3 protein is CASSPPQDSGNTIYF. The CDR3 DNA is TGTGCCAGCAGCCCTCCCCAGGACTCTGGAAACACCATATATTTT.

V is TRBV4-1 and J is TRBJ2-2; D remains unclear. V lost 2 bases and J 5 bases, leaving 0 bases between the germline ends. CDR1 is MGHRA, CDR2 YSYEKL, per germline. The CDR3 loop spans 11 amino acids. The CDR3 DNA is TGCGCCAGCAGCCAAACCGGGGAGCTGTTTTTT. Its translation: CASSQTGELFF.

The chain has TRBV19 and TRBJ1-5; tentatively, D is TRBD1 (6 bases). Trimming took 9 bases from V and 9 from J, leaving 18 bases between them. The CDR3 has 13 amino acids. The germline V gene encodes CDR1 LNHDA and CDR2 SQIVND (reference sequence). CDR3 in amino acids: CASGGQTQGPQHF. The CDR3 coding sequence is TGTGCCAGCGGAGGACAGACCCAAGGGCCCCAGCATTTT.

The chain joins TRBV5-4 to TRBJ2-7; 8 positions match TRBD2. This CDR3 contains 16 residues. Germline V gene lookup returns CDR1 SGHNT and CDR2 YYREEE (reference sequence). The ends lost 0 bases at V and 0 bases at J; junction bases unmatched: 5. DNA for the CDR3: TGTGCCAGCAGCTTGGGGCCAGCGGGGGTCTCCTACGAGCAGTACTTC. The encoded protein is CASSLGPAGVSYEQYF.

Ten or more counts support this clone. The chain uses TRBV5-1 and TRBJ2-7, with D perhaps TRBD1 (6 bases). CDR1 and CDR2 (germline): SGHRS, YFSETQ. Trimming left V 0 bases short and J 6 bases short, with 13 bases between. The CDR3 totals 14 residues. The CDR3 reads CASSLGGQFREQYF. In nucleotides, the CDR3 is TGCGCCAGCAGCTTGGGAGGACAGTTCCGCGAGCAGTACTTC.

This clone was detected many times. J is TRBJ2-1 and V is TRBV30, with D maybe TRBD1 (5 bases). Trimming pared 1 base from V and 10 bases from J, leaving 8 bases between. Germline V CDR1 and CDR2: GTSNPN, SVGIG (reference sequence). This CDR3 comprises 11 residues. The CDR3 is CAWSGGREQFF. The DNA of the CDR3 is TGTGCCTGGAGTGGGGGCAGAGAGCAGTTCTTC.